A single T cell receptor (beta chain) is shown here with its context. Its target is unknown. These data are taken from a study of T cells expressing NK-cell markers. Study overall: Seven sequenced donors out of eight were HCMV-seropositive, one seronegative. Study results and limitations: NKG2C+ dominant clonotypes from roughly 6 donors made up about 1.0-8% of CD8+ T cells.

Scientists made TCR beta cDNA using 5'RACE template switching with UMIs. TCRdb reworked the 5' RACE reads into one entry per CDR3 protein, no DNA. Its listing shows more than 250,000 distinct CDR3 sequences. This CDR3 has 16 amino acids. Germline CDR1 GTSNPN, CDR2 SVGIG (reference sequence). Input material: blood T cells: a sorted CD56 or NKG2C T cell subset, CD4+ or CD8+ T cells, or bulk PBMC T cells (not recorded which). The source is a man between 18 and 29 years old in good health. The chain uses TRBV30 and TRBJ1-1; lacking DNA, the TRBD1 call made by TCRdb goes unchecked. The CDR3 spells CAWSRIPGQGNTEAFF. The full variable domain, completed using reference TRBV30 and TRBJ1-1, is SQTIHQWPATLVQPVGSPLSLECTVEGTSNPNLYWYRQAAGRGLQLLFYSVGIGQISSEVPQNLSASRPQDRQFILSSKKLLLSDSGFYLCAWSRIPGQGNTEAFFGQGTRLTVV.